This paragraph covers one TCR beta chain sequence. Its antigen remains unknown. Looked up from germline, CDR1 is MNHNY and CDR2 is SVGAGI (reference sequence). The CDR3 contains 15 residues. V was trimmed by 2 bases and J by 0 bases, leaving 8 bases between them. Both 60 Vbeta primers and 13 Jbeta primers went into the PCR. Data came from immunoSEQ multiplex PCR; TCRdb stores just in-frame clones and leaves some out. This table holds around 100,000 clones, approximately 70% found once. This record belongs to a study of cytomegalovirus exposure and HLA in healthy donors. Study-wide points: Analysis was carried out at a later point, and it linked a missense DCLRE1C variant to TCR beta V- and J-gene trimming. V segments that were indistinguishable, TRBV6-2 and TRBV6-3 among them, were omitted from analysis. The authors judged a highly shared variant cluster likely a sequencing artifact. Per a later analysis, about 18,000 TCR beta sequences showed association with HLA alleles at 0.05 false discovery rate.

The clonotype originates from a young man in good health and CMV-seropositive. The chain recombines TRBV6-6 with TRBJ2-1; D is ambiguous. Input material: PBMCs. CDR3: CASSYEIPSYNEQFF. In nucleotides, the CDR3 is TGTGCCAGCAGTTACGAGATCCCCTCCTACAATGAGCAGTTCTTC.